These T cell receptor beta chains were read from a single sample in a study of blood T cell repertoires in COVID-19. The table came from immunoSEQ multiplex PCR; TCRdb's copy has only in-frame clones and leaves some out. This table has over 100,000 clones, around 80% appearing once. Sequences were obtained from peripheral blood. The receptor set was obtained from an elderly woman with acute or convalescent COVID-19. The CDR3 runs from the conserved cysteine through the conserved F or W. D genes are given only for firm matches. Clone size is shown for a subset of rows, as once, few, many or a class of expanded clone.

abundance: -; d_gene: TRBD2; v_gene: TRBV6-2/TRBV6-3; j_gene: TRBJ2-3; CDR3aa: CASSYPWGSGDHTDTQYF
abundance: -; d_gene: TRBD1; v_gene: TRBV19; j_gene: TRBJ1-2; CDR3aa: CASSASGQGEKGYTF
abundance: -; d_gene: -; v_gene: TRBV3-1/TRBV3-2; j_gene: TRBJ2-2; CDR3aa: CASSREANTGELFF
abundance: -; d_gene: -; v_gene: TRBV6-1; j_gene: TRBJ1-2; CDR3aa: CASTRTDPNYGYTF
abundance: once; d_gene: -; v_gene: TRBV18; j_gene: TRBJ2-5; CDR3aa: CASSSRRELETQYF
abundance: -; d_gene: -; v_gene: TRBV28; j_gene: TRBJ2-7; CDR3aa: CASSFPALYYEQYF
abundance: few; d_gene: -; v_gene: TRBV2; j_gene: TRBJ1-6; CDR3aa: CASRPLGQPNSPLHF
abundance: -; d_gene: -; v_gene: TRBV19; j_gene: TRBJ1-5; CDR3aa: CASSIAADNQPQHF
abundance: few; d_gene: -; v_gene: TRBV5-1; j_gene: TRBJ1-1; CDR3aa: CASSLAADWNTEAFF
abundance: once; d_gene: TRBD1; v_gene: TRBV18; j_gene: TRBJ2-5; CDR3aa: CASSPDDRVQETQYF
abundance: -; d_gene: -; v_gene: TRBV4-3; j_gene: TRBJ1-4; CDR3aa: CASSQGDSDSEKLFF
abundance: -; d_gene: -; v_gene: TRBV5-5; j_gene: TRBJ1-1; CDR3aa: CASSLVGENTEAFF
abundance: -; d_gene: -; v_gene: TRBV7-2; j_gene: TRBJ1-2; CDR3aa: CASSLERSSYGYTF
abundance: few; d_gene: -; v_gene: TRBV7-8; j_gene: TRBJ1-1; CDR3aa: CASSFRHPNTEAFF
abundance: -; d_gene: TRBD2; v_gene: TRBV5-4; j_gene: TRBJ2-7; CDR3aa: CASSANSGTRYEQYF
abundance: -; d_gene: TRBD2; v_gene: TRBV6-2/TRBV6-3; j_gene: TRBJ2-4; CDR3aa: CASSQLAGGNIQYF
abundance: few; d_gene: TRBD1; v_gene: TRBV7-2; j_gene: TRBJ1-6; CDR3aa: CASSAPGTGDSPLHF
abundance: -; d_gene: -; v_gene: TRBV15; j_gene: TRBJ2-3; CDR3aa: CATSHDHLRRDTQYF
abundance: -; d_gene: -; v_gene: TRBV7-9; j_gene: TRBJ1-2; CDR3aa: CASSLGPGEYGYTF
abundance: -; d_gene: TRBD1; v_gene: TRBV10-3; j_gene: TRBJ2-2; CDR3aa: CAISPQPTGDTGELFF
abundance: once; d_gene: -; v_gene: TRBV6-5; j_gene: TRBJ2-7; CDR3aa: CASSPGWQGYEQYF
abundance: -; d_gene: -; v_gene: TRBV30; j_gene: TRBJ2-7; CDR3aa: CAWSVAATYEQYF
abundance: -; d_gene: TRBD1; v_gene: TRBV4-1; j_gene: TRBJ2-6; CDR3aa: CASSPSGTGSGANVLTF
abundance: -; d_gene: -; v_gene: TRBV9; j_gene: TRBJ2-2; CDR3aa: CASSVVTGPNTGELFF
abundance: -; d_gene: TRBD1; v_gene: TRBV30; j_gene: TRBJ1-5; CDR3aa: CAWSSDRGPDEPQHF
abundance: -; d_gene: TRBD2; v_gene: TRBV30; j_gene: TRBJ2-1; CDR3aa: CAWRREGNEQFF
abundance: -; d_gene: TRBD1; v_gene: TRBV27; j_gene: TRBJ2-3; CDR3aa: CASSLQGLYTDTQYF
abundance: -; d_gene: -; v_gene: TRBV7-8; j_gene: TRBJ1-3; CDR3aa: CASSLDRGNTIYF
abundance: -; d_gene: -; v_gene: TRBV7-9; j_gene: TRBJ1-6; CDR3aa: CASSPTGLTYNSPLHF
abundance: -; d_gene: -; v_gene: TRBV5-1; j_gene: TRBJ2-5; CDR3aa: CASSTEGQETQYF
abundance: once; d_gene: TRBD1; v_gene: TRBV7-2; j_gene: TRBJ1-6; CDR3aa: CASSSLRGSYNSPLHF
abundance: -; d_gene: TRBD1; v_gene: TRBV9; j_gene: TRBJ1-6; CDR3aa: CASSVGPGGYSPLHF
abundance: -; d_gene: -; v_gene: TRBV9; j_gene: TRBJ2-1; CDR3aa: CASSPQAGRIGEQFF
abundance: -; d_gene: -; v_gene: TRBV6-5; j_gene: TRBJ1-1; CDR3aa: CASSYRIRKGAEAFF
abundance: -; d_gene: -; v_gene: TRBV28; j_gene: TRBJ1-5; CDR3aa: CASTLGQGNFQPQHF
abundance: -; d_gene: -; v_gene: TRBV30; j_gene: TRBJ1-1; CDR3aa: CAWRTGLNTEAFF
abundance: -; d_gene: -; v_gene: TRBV11-2; j_gene: TRBJ2-3; CDR3aa: CASSLDLRLLEGTDTQYF